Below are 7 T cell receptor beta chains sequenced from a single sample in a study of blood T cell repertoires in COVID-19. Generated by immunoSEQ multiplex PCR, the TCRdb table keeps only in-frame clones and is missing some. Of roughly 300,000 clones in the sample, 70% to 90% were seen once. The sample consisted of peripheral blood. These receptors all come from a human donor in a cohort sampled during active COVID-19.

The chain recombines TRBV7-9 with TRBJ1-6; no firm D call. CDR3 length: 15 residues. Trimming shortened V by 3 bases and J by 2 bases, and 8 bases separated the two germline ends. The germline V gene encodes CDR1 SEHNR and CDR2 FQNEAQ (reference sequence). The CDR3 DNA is TGTGCCAGCAGCTTCGGGGAAACCTATAATTCACCCCTCCACTTT. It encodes CASSFGETYNSPLHF.

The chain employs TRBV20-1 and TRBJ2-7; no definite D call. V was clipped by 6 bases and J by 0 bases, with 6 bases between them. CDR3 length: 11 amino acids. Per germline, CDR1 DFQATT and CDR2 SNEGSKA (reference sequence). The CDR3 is CSAPDSYEQYF. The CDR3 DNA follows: TGCAGTGCCCCAGACTCCTACGAGCAGTACTTC.

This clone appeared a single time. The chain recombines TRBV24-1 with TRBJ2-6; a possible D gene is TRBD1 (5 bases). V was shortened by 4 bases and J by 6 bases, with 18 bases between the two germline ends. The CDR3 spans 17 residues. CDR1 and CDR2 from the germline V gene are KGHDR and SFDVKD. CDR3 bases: TGTGCCACCAGTGACCCGGACACCCACCCTGTGGCCAACGTCCTGACTTTC. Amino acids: CATSDPDTHPVANVLTF.

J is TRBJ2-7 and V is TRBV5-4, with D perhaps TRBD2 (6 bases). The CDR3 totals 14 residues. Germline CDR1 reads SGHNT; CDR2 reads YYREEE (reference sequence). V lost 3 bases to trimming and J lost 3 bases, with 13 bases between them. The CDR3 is CASSSGSGVYEQYF. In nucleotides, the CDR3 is TGTGCCAGCAGCTCCGGGTCGGGAGTCTACGAGCAGTACTTC.

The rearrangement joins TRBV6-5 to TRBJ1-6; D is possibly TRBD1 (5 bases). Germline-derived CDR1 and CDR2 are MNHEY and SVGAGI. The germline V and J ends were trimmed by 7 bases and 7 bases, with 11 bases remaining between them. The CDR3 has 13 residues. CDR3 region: CASTRQLNSPLHF. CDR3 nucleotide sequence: TGTGCCAGCACACGACAGTTAAATTCACCCCTCCACTTT.

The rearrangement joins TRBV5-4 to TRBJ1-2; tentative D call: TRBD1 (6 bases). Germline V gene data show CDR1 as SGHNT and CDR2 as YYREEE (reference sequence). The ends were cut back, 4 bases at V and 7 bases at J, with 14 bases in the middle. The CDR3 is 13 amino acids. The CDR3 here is CASSLPEGGGYTF. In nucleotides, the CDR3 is TGTGCCAGCAGCCTACCGGAAGGGGGTGGCTACACCTTC.

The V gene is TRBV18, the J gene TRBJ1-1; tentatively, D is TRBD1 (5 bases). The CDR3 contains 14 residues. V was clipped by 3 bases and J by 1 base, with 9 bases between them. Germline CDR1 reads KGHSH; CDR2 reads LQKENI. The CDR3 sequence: CASSPKQENTEAFF. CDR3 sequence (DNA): TGTGCCAGCTCACCGAAACAGGAGAACACTGAAGCTTTCTTT.